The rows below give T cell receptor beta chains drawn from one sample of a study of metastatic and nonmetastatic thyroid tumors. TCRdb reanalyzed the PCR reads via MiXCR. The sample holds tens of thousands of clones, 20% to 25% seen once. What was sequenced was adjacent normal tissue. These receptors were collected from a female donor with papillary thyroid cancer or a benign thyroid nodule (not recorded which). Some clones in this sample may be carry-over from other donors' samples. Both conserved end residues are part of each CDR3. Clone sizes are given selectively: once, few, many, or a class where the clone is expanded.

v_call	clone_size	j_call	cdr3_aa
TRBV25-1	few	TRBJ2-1	CASSEQAGGPYNEQFF
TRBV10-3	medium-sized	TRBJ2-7	CAISGRDSGEQYF
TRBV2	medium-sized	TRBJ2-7	CASGDQDYEQYF
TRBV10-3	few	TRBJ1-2	CAISLEGYGYTF
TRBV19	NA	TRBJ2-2	CASSIDGAVNGELFF
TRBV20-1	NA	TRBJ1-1	CSASRQVVEAEVFF
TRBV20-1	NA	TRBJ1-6	CSAGRDRHNSPLHF
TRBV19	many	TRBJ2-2	CASTPPGQSTGELFF
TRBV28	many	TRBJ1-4	CASRGRAEKLFF
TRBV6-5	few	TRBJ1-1	CASSHAPGQPPEAFF
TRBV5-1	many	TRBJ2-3	CASSFGQSTDTQYF
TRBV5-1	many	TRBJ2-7	CASSTEGWAYEQYF
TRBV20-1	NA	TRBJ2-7	CSARDGLAGGQPYEQYF
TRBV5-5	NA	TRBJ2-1	CASSLGVNEQSF
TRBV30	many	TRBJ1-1	CAWSLGRLNTEAFF
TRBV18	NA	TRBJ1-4	CASSPSRAREKLFF
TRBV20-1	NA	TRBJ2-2	CSAPRVEGLAGRAGELFF
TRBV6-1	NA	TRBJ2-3	CASRIVNEQYF
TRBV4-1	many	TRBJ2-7	CASSQEGLFYEQYF
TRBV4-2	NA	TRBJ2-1	CASSQEQLSSYNEQFF
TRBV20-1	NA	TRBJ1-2	CSASLQMLGYGYTF
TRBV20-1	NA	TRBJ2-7	CGASDRVGDEQYF
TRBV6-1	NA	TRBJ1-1	CASSGQVNTEAFF
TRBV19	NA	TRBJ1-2	CASTTKGKGTNYGYTF
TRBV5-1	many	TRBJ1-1	CASSLEGQGVGAFF
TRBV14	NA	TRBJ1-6	CASSQEGSPLHF
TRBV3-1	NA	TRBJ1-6	CASSLGSSYNSPLHF
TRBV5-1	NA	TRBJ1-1	CARSPGQGRTEAFF
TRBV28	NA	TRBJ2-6	CASSRSGANVLIF
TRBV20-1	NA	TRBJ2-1	CSAKGLDYEQFF
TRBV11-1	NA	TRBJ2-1	CASSLAKVGIAGGQFF
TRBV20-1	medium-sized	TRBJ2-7	CSATDRGRKSYEQYF
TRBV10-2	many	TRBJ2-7	CASSDRDRDEQYF
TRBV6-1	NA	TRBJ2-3	CASSEGTPRDTQYF
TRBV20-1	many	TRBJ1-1	CSARVPGTGKVFF
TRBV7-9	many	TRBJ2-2	CASSPGAGTGELFF
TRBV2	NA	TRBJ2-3	CASSVDYCTSTDTQYF
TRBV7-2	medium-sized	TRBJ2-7	CASSLGGQGGFYEQYF
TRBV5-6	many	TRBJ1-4	CASRVRGAATNEKLFF
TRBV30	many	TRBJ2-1	CAWRVAGGPIAEQFF
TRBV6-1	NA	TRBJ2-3	CASSPGLTNPDTQYF
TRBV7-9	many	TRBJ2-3	CASRDRNTDTQYF
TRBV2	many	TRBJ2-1	CASSEADGLAGYNEQFF
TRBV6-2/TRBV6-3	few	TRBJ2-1	CASSRVGLTYYNEQFF
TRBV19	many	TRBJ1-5	CASSKPHRADSHRAQHF
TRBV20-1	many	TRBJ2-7	CSAMSTNLRGNNPYEQYF
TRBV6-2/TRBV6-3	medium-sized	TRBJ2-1	CASSPGLARDEQFF
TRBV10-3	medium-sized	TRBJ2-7	CAISLAGATYEQYF
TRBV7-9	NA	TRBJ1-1	CASSPRQEAFF
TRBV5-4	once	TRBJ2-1	CASSFRTGGLGEQFF
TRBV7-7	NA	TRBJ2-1	CASSSSGGNNEQFF
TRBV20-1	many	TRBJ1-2	CSASGRSYGYTF
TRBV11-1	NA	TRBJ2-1	CASSLIRLAGDNEQFF
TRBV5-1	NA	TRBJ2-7	CASISKPGTSLGEQYF